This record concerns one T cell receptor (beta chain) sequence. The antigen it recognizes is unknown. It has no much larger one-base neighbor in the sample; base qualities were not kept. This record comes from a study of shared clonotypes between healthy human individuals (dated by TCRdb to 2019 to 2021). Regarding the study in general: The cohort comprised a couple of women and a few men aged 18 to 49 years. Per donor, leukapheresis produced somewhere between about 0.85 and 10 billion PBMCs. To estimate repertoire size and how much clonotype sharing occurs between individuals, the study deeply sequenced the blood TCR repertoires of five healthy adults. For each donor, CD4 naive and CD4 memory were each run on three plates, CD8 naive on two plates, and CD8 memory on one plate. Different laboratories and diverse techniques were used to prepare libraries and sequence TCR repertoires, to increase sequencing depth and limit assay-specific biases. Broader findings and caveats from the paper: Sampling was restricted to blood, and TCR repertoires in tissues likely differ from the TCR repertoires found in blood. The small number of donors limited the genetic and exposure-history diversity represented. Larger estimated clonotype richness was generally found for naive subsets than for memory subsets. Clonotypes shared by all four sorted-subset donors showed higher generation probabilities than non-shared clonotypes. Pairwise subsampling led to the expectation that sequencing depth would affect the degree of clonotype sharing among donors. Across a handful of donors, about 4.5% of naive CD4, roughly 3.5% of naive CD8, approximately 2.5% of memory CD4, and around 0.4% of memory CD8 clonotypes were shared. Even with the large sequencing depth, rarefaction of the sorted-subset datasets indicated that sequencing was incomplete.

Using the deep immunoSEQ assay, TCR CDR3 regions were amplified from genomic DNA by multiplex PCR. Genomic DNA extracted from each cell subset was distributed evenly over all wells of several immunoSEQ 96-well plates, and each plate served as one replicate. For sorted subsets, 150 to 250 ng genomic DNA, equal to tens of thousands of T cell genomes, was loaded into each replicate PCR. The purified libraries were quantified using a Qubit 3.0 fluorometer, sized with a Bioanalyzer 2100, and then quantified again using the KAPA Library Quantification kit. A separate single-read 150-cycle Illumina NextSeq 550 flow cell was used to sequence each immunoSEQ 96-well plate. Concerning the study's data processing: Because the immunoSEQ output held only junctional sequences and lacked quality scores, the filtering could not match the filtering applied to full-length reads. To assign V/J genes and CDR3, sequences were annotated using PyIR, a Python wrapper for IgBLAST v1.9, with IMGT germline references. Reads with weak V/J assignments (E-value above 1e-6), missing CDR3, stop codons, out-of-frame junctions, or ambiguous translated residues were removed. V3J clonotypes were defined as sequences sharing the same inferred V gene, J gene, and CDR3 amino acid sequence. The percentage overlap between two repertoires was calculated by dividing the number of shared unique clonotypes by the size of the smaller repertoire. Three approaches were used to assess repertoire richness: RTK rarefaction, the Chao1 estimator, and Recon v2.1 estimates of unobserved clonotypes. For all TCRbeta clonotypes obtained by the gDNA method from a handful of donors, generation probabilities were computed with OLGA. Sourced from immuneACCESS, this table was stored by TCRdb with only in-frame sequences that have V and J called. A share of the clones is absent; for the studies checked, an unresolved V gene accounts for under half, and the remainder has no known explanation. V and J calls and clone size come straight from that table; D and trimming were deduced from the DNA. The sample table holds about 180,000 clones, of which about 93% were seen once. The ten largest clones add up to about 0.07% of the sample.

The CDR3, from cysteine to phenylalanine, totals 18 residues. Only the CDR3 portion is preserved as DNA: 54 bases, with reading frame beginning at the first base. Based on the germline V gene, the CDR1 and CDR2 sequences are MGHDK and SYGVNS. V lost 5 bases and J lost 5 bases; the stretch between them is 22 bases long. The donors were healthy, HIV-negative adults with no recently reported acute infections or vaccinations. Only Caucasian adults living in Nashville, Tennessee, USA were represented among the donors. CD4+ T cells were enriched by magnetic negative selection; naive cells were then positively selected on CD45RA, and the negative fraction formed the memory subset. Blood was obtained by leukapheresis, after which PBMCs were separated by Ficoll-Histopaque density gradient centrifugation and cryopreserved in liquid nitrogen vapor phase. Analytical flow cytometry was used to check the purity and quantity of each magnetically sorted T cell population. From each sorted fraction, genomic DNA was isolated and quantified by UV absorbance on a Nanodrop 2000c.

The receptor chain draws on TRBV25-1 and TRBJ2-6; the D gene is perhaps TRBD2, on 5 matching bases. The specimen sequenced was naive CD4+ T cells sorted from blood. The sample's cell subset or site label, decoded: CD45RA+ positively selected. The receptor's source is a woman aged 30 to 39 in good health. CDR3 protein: CASSYQATRQSRANVLTF. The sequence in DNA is TGTGCCAGCAGTTACCAAGCAACTAGACAAAGTCGGGCCAACGTCCTGACTTTC.